The rows below give T cell receptor beta chains drawn from one sample of a study of blood T cell repertoires in COVID-19. Generated by immunoSEQ multiplex PCR, the TCRdb table keeps only in-frame clones and is missing some. The sample holds 150,000 to 200,000 clones, approximately 87% seen once. Sequenced input: peripheral blood. The receptors here all came from a woman aged 60 to 75 with COVID-19, enrolled during active disease. Both conserved end residues are part of each CDR3. The order of the fields is V gene, clone size, J gene, D gene, CDR3 protein, CDR3 DNA. A D gene is named only where the DNA matches it firmly. Size is omitted from some rows. Given values are once, few, many or a class for expanded clones.

V gene: TRBV5-4; clone size: NA; J gene: TRBJ1-3; D gene: TRBD1; CDR3 protein: CASSLGTGASRNTIYF; CDR3 DNA: TGTGCCAGCAGCTTAGGGACAGGGGCGTCGCGGAACACCATATATTTT
V gene: TRBV24-1; clone size: NA; J gene: TRBJ1-1; D gene: NA; CDR3 protein: CATRETENTEAFF; CDR3 DNA: TGTGCCACCAGAGAGACAGAGAACACTGAAGCTTTCTTT
V gene: TRBV28; clone size: NA; J gene: TRBJ1-5; D gene: TRBD1; CDR3 protein: CASSLEGAGYQPQHF; CDR3 DNA: TGTGCCAGCAGTTTGGAGGGGGCGGGCTATCAGCCCCAGCATTTT
V gene: TRBV5-6; clone size: NA; J gene: TRBJ2-2; D gene: NA; CDR3 protein: CASSSDWRSNTGELFF; CDR3 DNA: TGTGCCAGCAGCTCCGACTGGCGGTCGAACACCGGGGAGCTGTTTTTT
V gene: TRBV5-1; clone size: once; J gene: TRBJ2-7; D gene: TRBD1; CDR3 protein: CASSGGTGPSYEQYF; CDR3 DNA: TGCGCCAGCAGCGGCGGGACAGGACCCTCCTACGAGCAGTACTTC
V gene: TRBV3-1/TRBV3-2; clone size: NA; J gene: TRBJ2-5; D gene: TRBD1; CDR3 protein: CASSQGLSGGTQYF; CDR3 DNA: TGTGCCAGCAGCCAAGGGCTCTCAGGGGGGACCCAGTACTTC
V gene: TRBV15; clone size: NA; J gene: TRBJ2-3; D gene: NA; CDR3 protein: CATSRDNRATTDTQYF; CDR3 DNA: TGTGCCACCAGCAGAGATAACAGAGCCACCACAGATACGCAGTATTTT
V gene: TRBV4-2; clone size: NA; J gene: TRBJ2-7; D gene: NA; CDR3 protein: CASSQDSVGGRPQYF; CDR3 DNA: TGTGCCAGCAGCCAAGATTCAGTCGGGGGGCGCCCGCAGTACTTC
V gene: TRBV28; clone size: NA; J gene: TRBJ1-5; D gene: NA; CDR3 protein: CASSLWGGQSNQPQHF; CDR3 DNA: TGTGCCAGCAGTTTATGGGGGGGGCAGAGCAATCAGCCCCAGCATTTT
V gene: TRBV5-1; clone size: NA; J gene: TRBJ1-3; D gene: NA; CDR3 protein: CASSLAGQAGNTIYF; CDR3 DNA: TGCGCCAGCAGCTTGGCCGGTCAGGCAGGAAACACCATATATTTT
V gene: TRBV15; clone size: NA; J gene: TRBJ1-3; D gene: NA; CDR3 protein: CATRNTGNSGNTIYF; CDR3 DNA: TGTGCCACCAGGAACACAGGAAACTCTGGAAACACCATATATTTT
V gene: TRBV24-1; clone size: NA; J gene: TRBJ1-5; D gene: NA; CDR3 protein: CATSRQGQPQHF; CDR3 DNA: TGTGCCACCAGTAGGCAGGGACAGCCCCAGCATTTT
V gene: TRBV9; clone size: NA; J gene: TRBJ2-7; D gene: TRBD2; CDR3 protein: CASSVGTSTYEQYF; CDR3 DNA: TGTGCCAGCAGCGTAGGGACTAGTACCTACGAGCAGTACTTC
V gene: TRBV11-3; clone size: NA; J gene: TRBJ2-1; D gene: NA; CDR3 protein: CASSWGPGNEQFF; CDR3 DNA: TGTGCCAGCAGCTGGGGGCCGGGCAATGAGCAGTTCTTC
V gene: TRBV5-8; clone size: once; J gene: TRBJ1-4; D gene: TRBD1; CDR3 protein: CASSLKGAREKLFF; CDR3 DNA: TGTGCCAGCAGCTTGAAGGGGGCAAGGGAAAAACTGTTTTTT
V gene: TRBV24-1; clone size: NA; J gene: TRBJ2-5; D gene: TRBD2; CDR3 protein: CATNEGGTSGRGQETQYF; CDR3 DNA: TGTGCCACCAACGAGGGGGGGACTAGCGGGAGAGGGCAAGAGACCCAGTACTTC
V gene: TRBV5-1; clone size: NA; J gene: TRBJ2-7; D gene: NA; CDR3 protein: CASSRGSEQYF; CDR3 DNA: TGCGCCAGCAGCCGGGGTTCCGAGCAGTACTTC
V gene: TRBV4-2; clone size: NA; J gene: TRBJ1-5; D gene: NA; CDR3 protein: CASSQEWSTSNQPQHF; CDR3 DNA: TGTGCCAGCAGCCAAGAGTGGTCTACGAGCAATCAGCCCCAGCATTTT
V gene: TRBV7-2; clone size: NA; J gene: TRBJ2-7; D gene: TRBD2; CDR3 protein: CASSPGGVRYEQYF; CDR3 DNA: TGTGCCAGCAGCCCGGGGGGGGTCAGATACGAGCAGTACTTC
V gene: TRBV7-8; clone size: few; J gene: TRBJ1-1; D gene: NA; CDR3 protein: CASSRQGNTEAFF; CDR3 DNA: TGTGCCAGCAGCCGCCAGGGGAACACTGAAGCTTTCTTT
V gene: TRBV7-2; clone size: NA; J gene: TRBJ1-2; D gene: NA; CDR3 protein: CASSLDNRVRYTF; CDR3 DNA: TGTGCCAGCAGCTTAGATAACAGGGTTCGCTACACCTTC
V gene: TRBV19; clone size: NA; J gene: TRBJ2-1; D gene: NA; CDR3 protein: CASSQRNLWNEQFF; CDR3 DNA: TGTGCCAGTAGTCAGCGGAACCTTTGGAATGAGCAGTTCTTC
V gene: TRBV3-1/TRBV3-2; clone size: NA; J gene: TRBJ2-7; D gene: TRBD1; CDR3 protein: CASSQAVGTGRGKQYF; CDR3 DNA: TGTGCCAGCAGCCAAGCTGTGGGGACAGGGAGAGGGAAGCAGTACTTC
V gene: TRBV28; clone size: NA; J gene: TRBJ1-1; D gene: NA; CDR3 protein: CASTSYMNTEAFF; CDR3 DNA: TGTGCCAGCACCAGTTATATGAACACTGAAGCTTTCTTT
V gene: TRBV30; clone size: NA; J gene: TRBJ1-6; D gene: TRBD1; CDR3 protein: CAWSTGDGTNSPLHF; CDR3 DNA: TGTGCCTGGAGTACAGGGGACGGCACTAATTCACCCCTCCACTTT
V gene: TRBV25-1; clone size: once; J gene: TRBJ1-1; D gene: NA; CDR3 protein: CASSGGPPPEAFF; CDR3 DNA: TGTGCCAGCAGTGGCGGGCCCCCTCCTGAGGCTTTCTTT
V gene: TRBV3-1/TRBV3-2; clone size: NA; J gene: TRBJ2-1; D gene: NA; CDR3 protein: CASSQLRDYNEQFF; CDR3 DNA: TGTGCCAGCAGCCAACTCCGGGACTACAATGAGCAGTTCTTC
V gene: TRBV2; clone size: NA; J gene: TRBJ2-1; D gene: NA; CDR3 protein: CASRSGGPIYNEQFF; CDR3 DNA: TGTGCCAGCAGGTCCGGCGGTCCTATCTACAATGAGCAGTTCTTC
V gene: TRBV10-3; clone size: once; J gene: TRBJ2-7; D gene: TRBD1; CDR3 protein: CAISESGQVGAWALYEQYF; CDR3 DNA: TGTGCCATCAGTGAGTCAGGACAGGTTGGTGCCTGGGCCCTCTACGAGCAGTACTTC
V gene: TRBV14; clone size: NA; J gene: TRBJ2-5; D gene: NA; CDR3 protein: CASSQATGQYF; CDR3 DNA: TGTGCCAGCAGCCAAGCTACAGGACAGTACTTC
V gene: TRBV10-3; clone size: NA; J gene: TRBJ2-7; D gene: TRBD2; CDR3 protein: CATIAGVGSYEQYF; CDR3 DNA: TGTGCCACCATAGCGGGAGTGGGCTCCTACGAGCAGTACTTC
V gene: TRBV2; clone size: NA; J gene: TRBJ2-6; D gene: TRBD1; CDR3 protein: CASTLEDRQDLTF; CDR3 DNA: TGTGCCAGCACCCTCGAGGACAGGCAGGACCTGACTTTC
V gene: TRBV7-9; clone size: NA; J gene: TRBJ2-7; D gene: NA; CDR3 protein: CASSPQQGYEQYF; CDR3 DNA: TGTGCCAGCAGCCCCCAACAGGGCTACGAGCAGTACTTC
V gene: TRBV30; clone size: NA; J gene: TRBJ1-1; D gene: NA; CDR3 protein: CAWNRGQLNTEAFF; CDR3 DNA: TGTGCCTGGAACCGCGGACAGCTAAACACTGAAGCTTTCTTT
V gene: TRBV29-1; clone size: NA; J gene: TRBJ2-7; D gene: NA; CDR3 protein: CSVRTGPAYEQYF; CDR3 DNA: TGCAGCGTGCGTACGGGTCCTGCCTACGAGCAGTACTTC
V gene: TRBV11-3; clone size: NA; J gene: TRBJ2-2; D gene: NA; CDR3 protein: CASSTEVGELFF; CDR3 DNA: TGTGCCAGCAGCACGGAGGTCGGGGAGCTGTTTTTT
V gene: TRBV10-3; clone size: NA; J gene: TRBJ1-4; D gene: NA; CDR3 protein: CATRVPNEKLFF; CDR3 DNA: TGTGCCACCCGGGTGCCAAATGAAAAACTGTTTTTT
V gene: TRBV7-2; clone size: NA; J gene: TRBJ1-1; D gene: TRBD1; CDR3 protein: CASSNRDRLPAPEAFF; CDR3 DNA: TGTGCCAGCAGCAACCGGGACAGACTCCCAGCCCCTGAAGCTTTCTTT
V gene: TRBV9; clone size: NA; J gene: TRBJ1-2; D gene: NA; CDR3 protein: CASSVGEGQGYGYTF; CDR3 DNA: TGTGCCAGCAGCGTAGGGGAGGGGCAGGGCTATGGCTACACCTTC
V gene: TRBV29-1; clone size: NA; J gene: TRBJ2-7; D gene: TRBD1; CDR3 protein: CSVLGQGARYEQYF; CDR3 DNA: TGCAGCGTATTAGGACAGGGGGCGAGGTACGAGCAGTACTTC